This TCR beta chain came from a study of Ad26.COV2.S vaccination and SARS-CoV-2 variants. About the study: Participants got Ad26.COV2.S intramuscularly, once or twice 56 days apart.

On this clone: Its antigen is still unknown.

The CDR3 is 15 amino acids. The J segment lost 3 bases and the V segment lost 4 bases, leaving 7 bases of the junction unmatched. The germline V gene encodes CDR1 SGHRS and CDR2 YFSETQ. Libraries were prepared by immunoSEQ multiplex PCR; TCRdb keeps only in-frame clonotypes and omits some of them. The data hold fewer than 400,000 clones, with around four fifths observed a single time. The treatment here: 19 received Ad26.COV2.S at low or high dose, single or two shots; about 5 received placebo; per-sample allocation not given. Following the first vaccine or placebo injection, samples were taken on day 63. The donor was a Boston adult aged 18-55 years. Study-wide findings and caveats: Placebo recipients and vaccine recipients were similar in non-spike TCR breadth. Among vaccine recipients, spike-specific TCR breadth exceeded that of placebo recipients.

This chain uses TRBV5-1 with TRBJ2-3; 8 bases agree with TRBD2. The TCR originated in a person between 18 and 65 years old who received the Ad26.COV2.S COVID-19 vaccine or a placebo. The source was peripheral blood, collected in a trial of Ad26.COV2.S vaccine versus placebo. Written as DNA, the CDR3 is TGCGCCAGCAGCCGAATAGCGGGGCCTACAGATACGCAGTATTTT. Its protein is CASSRIAGPTDTQYF. The whole variable domain, remainder taken from reference TRBV5-1 and TRBJ2-3, is KAGVTQTPRYLIKTRGQQVTLSCSPISGHRSVSWYQQTPGQGLQFLFEYFSETQRNKGNFPGRFSGRQFSNSRSEMNVSTLELGDSALYLCASSRIAGPTDTQYFGPGTRLTVL.